This T cell receptor (beta chain) was recorded in a study of T-cell memory formation after mild COVID-19 listed by TCRdb under 2021. For context, the study as a whole: TCR sequence clusters from the two donors were found to be largely donor specific. Longitudinal TCRalpha and TCRbeta repertoire sequencing tracked T-cell clones expanding and contracting after mild COVID-19 in two donors. The cohort comprised two young, previously healthy adult volunteers, one female and one male. Findings and caveats that apply to the study as a whole: Clones contracting from day 15 to 85 had balanced CD4/CD8 phenotypes, while a second wave expanding from day 15 to 37 was biased towards CD4+. The detection of some responding clones in pre-infection memory suggests that pre-existing cross-reactive memory T cells joined the SARS-CoV-2 response. Contracting CD4+ clones were located mainly in the CM and EM memory subsets, whereas CD8+ clones were found to be enriched in EMRA. The second-wave clones that peaked on day 37 were not confirmed to be SARS-CoV-2 specific. The study covered only a couple of mild cases, and larger cohorts including severe cases with pre-infection samples were considered necessary.

Sequencing relied on an Illumina NovaSeq 6000. cDNA libraries for TCRalpha and TCRbeta were prepared by 5'RACE using constant-segment primers, with sample barcodes and unique molecular identifiers added. RNA was extracted from every sample with Trizol reagent. The libraries were amplified in two PCR steps, and the second step added a second sample barcode and Illumina TruSeq adapters. Sequencing of the libraries was done on an Illumina NovaSeq, producing 2 x 150 bp paired-end reads. The authors processed their data as follows. With migec v1.2.7, reads were demultiplexed and then collapsed into UMI-guided consensus sequences. With mixcr v2.1.11, UMI consensuses were aligned to TRA and TRB V and J templates and assembled into clonotypes. Expanded or contracted clonotypes were those called significant by both edgeR and NoisET, with noise models trained on biological replicates. For edgeR calls, a false discovery rate-adjusted p below 0.01 and a log2 fold-change threshold of 1 were applied. As an exploratory analysis of dynamics, max-normalized trajectories of the 1000 most abundant clonotypes were examined with PCA combined with hierarchical clustering. Each responding clone was given a CD4 or CD8 phenotype based on the CD4+ and CD8+ repertoires, which had been sequenced separately. TCRdb trimmed the raw reads at Q25, called clones with MiXCR and kept productive beta chains. A single entry per CDR3 protein holds the most common genes and DNA from its merged rows. What appears here as the V and J calls and clone size reflects TCRdb's work, not the paper's. The sample profile shows about 320,000 distinct CDR3 sequences; around 15% of them were found once. Clones ranked in the top ten supply about 21% of the sample.

PBMCs were isolated by Ficoll-Paque density gradient centrifugation. The CDR3 covers 16 residues, taking in both the cysteine and the phenylalanine. The sequence is cut down to CDR3 DNA, 48 bases in frame from base 1. V loses 3 bases, J loses 0 bases, and the germline ends lie 12 bases apart. Points on this clonotype: The specificity of this receptor is unknown. Base-call qualities are not available, and no considerably larger clone is one nucleotide away.

The chain was built from TRBV12-3 or TRBV12-4 and TRBJ2-4, and the D gene may be TRBD2, 5 bases matching. The material sequenced was PBMCs or a T cell subset sorted from them (not recorded which). This receptor was taken from a man aged 18 to 29 who had mild COVID-19 (a few samples of this study predate the infection). The sample titles of this study are shuffled in the database, so cell type and time point are left out; the donor was told from shared clones. The nucleotide sequence is given as TGTGCCAGCAGTTTTGGGAGAGCTTTAGCCAAAAACATTCAGTACTTC. Its amino acids are CASSFGRALAKNIQYF.